This T cell receptor (beta chain) derives from a study of graft-versus-host responses after intestinal transplantation. Study-level background: Transplantation in recipients was multivisceral, liver-intestinal, or isolated intestinal. Tacrolimus and steroids were given for around 3 years to all recipients after anti-thymocyte globulin induction.

Here immunoSEQ multiplex PCR was the method, and the copy in TCRdb shows in-frame clones only, minus some. The sample shows under 100,000 clones, roughly 91% of them seen only once. This CDR3 is 14 amino acids long. Per the germline V gene, CDR1 is SGHNT and CDR2 is YYREEE (reference sequence). V lost 7 bases, J lost 1 base, and 14 bases lay in between. Remarks on this clone: Its antigen is not known.

Sequenced here: unstimulated CD8+ T cells sorted from spleen or lymph node cells, sampled before transplant. The sequence was collected from a human donor who was the organ donor for an intestinal transplant. The chain couples TRBV5-4 to TRBJ1-1; the D is unclear. CDR3 in DNA: TGTGCCAGCGGACTGACCTTGGGGAACACTGAAGCTTTCTTT. This codes for CASGLTLGNTEAFF.